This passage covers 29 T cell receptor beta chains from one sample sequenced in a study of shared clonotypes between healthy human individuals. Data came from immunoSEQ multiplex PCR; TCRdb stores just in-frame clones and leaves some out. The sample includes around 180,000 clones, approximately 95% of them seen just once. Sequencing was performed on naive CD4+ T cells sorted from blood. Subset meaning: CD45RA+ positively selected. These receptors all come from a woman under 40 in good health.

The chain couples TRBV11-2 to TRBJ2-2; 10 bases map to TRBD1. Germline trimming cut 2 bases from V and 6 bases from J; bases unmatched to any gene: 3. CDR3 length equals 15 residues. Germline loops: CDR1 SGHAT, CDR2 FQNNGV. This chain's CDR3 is CASSLRDRGSGELFF. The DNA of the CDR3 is TGTGCCAGCAGCTTACGGGACAGGGGTTCCGGGGAGCTGTTTTTT.

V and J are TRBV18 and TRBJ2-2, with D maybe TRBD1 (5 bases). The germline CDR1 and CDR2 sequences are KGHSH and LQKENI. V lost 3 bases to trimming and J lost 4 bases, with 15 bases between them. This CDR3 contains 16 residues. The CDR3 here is CASSPMDRGATGELFF. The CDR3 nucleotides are TGTGCCAGCTCACCGATGGATAGGGGCGCCACCGGGGAGCTGTTTTTT.

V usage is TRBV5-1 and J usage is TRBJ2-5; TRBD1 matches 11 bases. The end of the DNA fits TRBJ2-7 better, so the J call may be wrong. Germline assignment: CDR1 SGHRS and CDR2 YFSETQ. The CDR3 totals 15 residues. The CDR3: CASSLEGTGGYEQYF. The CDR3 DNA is TGCGCCAGCAGCTTGGAGGGGACAGGGGGCTACGAGCAGTACTTC.

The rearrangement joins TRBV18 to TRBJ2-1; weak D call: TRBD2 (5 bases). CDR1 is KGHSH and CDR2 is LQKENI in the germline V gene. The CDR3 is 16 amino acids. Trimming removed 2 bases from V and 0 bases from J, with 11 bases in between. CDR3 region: CASSPYTGSSYNEQFF. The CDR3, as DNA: TGTGCCAGCTCACCATATACGGGAAGCTCCTACAATGAGCAGTTCTTC.

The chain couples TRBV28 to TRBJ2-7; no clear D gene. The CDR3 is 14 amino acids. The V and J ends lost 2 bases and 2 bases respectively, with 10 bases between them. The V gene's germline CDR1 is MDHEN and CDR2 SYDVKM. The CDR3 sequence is CASSLQFPTYEQYF. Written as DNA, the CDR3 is TGTGCCAGCAGTTTACAGTTCCCTACCTACGAGCAGTACTTC. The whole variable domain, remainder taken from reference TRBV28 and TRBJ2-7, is DVKVTQSSRYLVKRTGEKVFLECVQDMDHENMFWYRQDPGLGLRLIYFSYDVKMKEKGDIPEGYSVSREKKERFSLILESASTNQTSMYLCASSLQFPTYEQYFGPGTRLTVT.

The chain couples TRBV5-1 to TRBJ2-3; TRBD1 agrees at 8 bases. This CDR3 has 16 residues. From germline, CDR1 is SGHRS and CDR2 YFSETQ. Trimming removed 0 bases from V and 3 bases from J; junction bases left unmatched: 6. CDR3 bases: TGCGCCAGCAGCTTGGACGACAGGGGAAGGACAGATACGCAGTATTTT. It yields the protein CASSLDDRGRTDTQYF.

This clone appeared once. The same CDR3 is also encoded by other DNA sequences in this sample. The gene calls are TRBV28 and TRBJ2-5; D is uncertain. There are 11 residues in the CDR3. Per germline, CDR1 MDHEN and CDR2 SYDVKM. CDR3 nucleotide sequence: TGTGTCAGTCGCGGTCAAGAGACCCAGTACTTC. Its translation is CVSRGQETQYF.

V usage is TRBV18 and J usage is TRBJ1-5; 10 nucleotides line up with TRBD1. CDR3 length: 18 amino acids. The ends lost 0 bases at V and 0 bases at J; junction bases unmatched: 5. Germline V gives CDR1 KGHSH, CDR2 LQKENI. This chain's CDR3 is CASSPPGQGPRSNQPQHF. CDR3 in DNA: TGTGCCAGCTCACCACCGGGACAGGGGCCTCGTAGCAATCAGCCCCAGCATTTT.

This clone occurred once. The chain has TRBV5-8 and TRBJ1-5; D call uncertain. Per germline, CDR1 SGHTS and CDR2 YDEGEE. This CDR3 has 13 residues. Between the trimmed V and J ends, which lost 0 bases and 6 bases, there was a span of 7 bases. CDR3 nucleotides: TGTGCCAGCAGCTTGGGCTTAAGTCAGCCCCAGCATTTT. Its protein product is CASSLGLSQPQHF.

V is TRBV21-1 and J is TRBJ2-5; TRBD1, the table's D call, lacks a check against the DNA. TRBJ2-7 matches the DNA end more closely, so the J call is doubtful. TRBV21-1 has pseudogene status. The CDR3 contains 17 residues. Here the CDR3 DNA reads TGTGCCAGCAGCAAGGGTCATCCTGGACAGGGAGGGTACGAGCAGTACTTC. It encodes CASSKGHPGQGGYEQYF.

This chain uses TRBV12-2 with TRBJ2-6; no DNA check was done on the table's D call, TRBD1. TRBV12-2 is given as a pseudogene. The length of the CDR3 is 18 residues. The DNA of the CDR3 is TGTGCAAGTCGCCTTAATCGCTCCACACAAAGTCGGGCCAACGTCCTGACTTTC. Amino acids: CASRLNRSTQSRANVLTF.

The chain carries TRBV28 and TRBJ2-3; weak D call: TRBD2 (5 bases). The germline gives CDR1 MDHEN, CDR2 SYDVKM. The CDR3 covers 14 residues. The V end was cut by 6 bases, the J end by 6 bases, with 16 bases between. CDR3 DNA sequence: TGTGCCAGCAGCCCGGCTGGGGAGAAGGATACGCAGTATTTT. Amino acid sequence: CASSPAGEKDTQYF.

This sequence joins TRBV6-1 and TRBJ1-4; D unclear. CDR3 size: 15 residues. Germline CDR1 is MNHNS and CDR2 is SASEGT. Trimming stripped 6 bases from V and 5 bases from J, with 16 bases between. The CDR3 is CASSRLNGGNEKLFF. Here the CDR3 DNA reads TGTGCCAGCAGCCGGCTCAACGGAGGGAATGAAAAACTGTTTTTT.

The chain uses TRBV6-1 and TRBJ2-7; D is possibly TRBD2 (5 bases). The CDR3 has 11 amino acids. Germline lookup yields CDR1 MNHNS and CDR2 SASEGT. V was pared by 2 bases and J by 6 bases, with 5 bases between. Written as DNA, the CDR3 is TGTGCCAGCAGTGAACGGGGCGAGCAGTACTTC. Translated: CASSERGEQYF.

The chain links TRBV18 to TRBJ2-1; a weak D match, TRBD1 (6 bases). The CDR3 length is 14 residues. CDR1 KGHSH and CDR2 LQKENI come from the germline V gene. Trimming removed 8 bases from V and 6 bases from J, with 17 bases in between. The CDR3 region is CASARGMTGNEQFF. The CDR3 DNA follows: TGTGCCAGCGCAAGGGGGATGACCGGCAATGAGCAGTTCTTC.

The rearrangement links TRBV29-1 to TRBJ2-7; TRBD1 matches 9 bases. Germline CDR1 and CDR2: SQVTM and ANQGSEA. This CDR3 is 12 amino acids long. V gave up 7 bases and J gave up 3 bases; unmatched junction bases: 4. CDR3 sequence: CSARDRVYEQYF. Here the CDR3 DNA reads TGCAGCGCCCGGGACAGGGTCTACGAGCAGTACTTC.

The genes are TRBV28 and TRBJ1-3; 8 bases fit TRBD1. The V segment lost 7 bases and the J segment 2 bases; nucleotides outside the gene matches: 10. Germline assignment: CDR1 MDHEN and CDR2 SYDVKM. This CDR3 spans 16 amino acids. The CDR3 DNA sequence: TGTGCCAGCAACCTTGCCCCGACAGGGGCTGGAAACACCATATATTTT. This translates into CASNLAPTGAGNTIYF.

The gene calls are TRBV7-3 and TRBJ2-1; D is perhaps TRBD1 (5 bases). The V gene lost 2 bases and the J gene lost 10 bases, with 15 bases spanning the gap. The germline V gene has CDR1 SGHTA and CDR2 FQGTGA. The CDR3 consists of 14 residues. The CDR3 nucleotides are TGTGCCAGCAGCTTACAGGGAACGACGTCCGAGCAGTTCTTC. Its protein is CASSLQGTTSEQFF.

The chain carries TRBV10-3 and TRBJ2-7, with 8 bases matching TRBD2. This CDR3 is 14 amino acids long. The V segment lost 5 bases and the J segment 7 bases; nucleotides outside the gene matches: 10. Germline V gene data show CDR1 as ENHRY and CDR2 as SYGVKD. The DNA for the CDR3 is TGTGCCATCAGTCCCCGGGAGGGCCTATCAGAGCAGTACTTC. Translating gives CAISPREGLSEQYF.

Here the CDR3 DNA reads TGTGCCAGCGGTCTTGGGACTACAAACAATGAGCAGTTCTTC. It specifies CASGLGTTNNEQFF. The V and J genes are TRBV28 and TRBJ2-1; the match to TRBD2 covers 7 bases. V lost 8 bases and J lost 5; bases outside the gene matches: 9. The CDR3 is made up of 14 amino acids. Germline CDR1 and CDR2: MDHEN and SYDVKM.

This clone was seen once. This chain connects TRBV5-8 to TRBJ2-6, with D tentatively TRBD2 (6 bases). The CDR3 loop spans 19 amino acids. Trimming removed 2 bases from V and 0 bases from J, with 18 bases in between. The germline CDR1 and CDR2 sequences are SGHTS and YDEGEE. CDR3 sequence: CASSFARAGPSSGANVLTF. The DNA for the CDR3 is TGTGCCAGCAGCTTCGCTCGTGCGGGACCGTCCTCTGGGGCCAACGTCCTGACTTTC.

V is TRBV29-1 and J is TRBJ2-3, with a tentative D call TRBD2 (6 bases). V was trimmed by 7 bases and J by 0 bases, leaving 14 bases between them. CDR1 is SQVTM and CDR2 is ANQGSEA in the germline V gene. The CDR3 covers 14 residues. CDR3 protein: CSAAGTHSTDTQYF. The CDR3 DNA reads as TGCAGCGCCGCCGGGACTCATAGCACAGATACGCAGTATTTT.

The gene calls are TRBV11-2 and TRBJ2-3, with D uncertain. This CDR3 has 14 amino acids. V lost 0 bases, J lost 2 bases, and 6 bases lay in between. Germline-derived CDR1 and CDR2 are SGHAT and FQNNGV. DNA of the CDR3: TGTGCCAGCAGCTTAGATGTCTACACAGATACGCAGTATTTT. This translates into CASSLDVYTDTQYF. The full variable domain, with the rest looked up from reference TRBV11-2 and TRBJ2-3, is EAGVAQSPRYKIIEKRQSVAFWCNPISGHATLYWYQQILGQGPKLLIQFQNNGVVDDSQLPKDRFSAERLKGVDSTLKIQPAKLEDSAVYLCASSLDVYTDTQYFGPGTRLTVL.

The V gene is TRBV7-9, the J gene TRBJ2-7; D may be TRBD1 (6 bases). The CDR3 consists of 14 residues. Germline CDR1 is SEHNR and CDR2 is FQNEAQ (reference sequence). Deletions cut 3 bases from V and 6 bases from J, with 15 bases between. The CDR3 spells CASSFQGPRLEQYF. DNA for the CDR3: TGTGCCAGCAGCTTCCAGGGGCCACGTCTCGAGCAGTACTTC.

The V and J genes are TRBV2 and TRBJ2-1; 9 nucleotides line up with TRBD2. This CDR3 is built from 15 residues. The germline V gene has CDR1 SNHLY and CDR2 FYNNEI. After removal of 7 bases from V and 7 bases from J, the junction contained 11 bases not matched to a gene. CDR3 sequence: CASTSGTSHDNEQFF. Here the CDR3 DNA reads TGTGCCAGCACCTCCGGGACTAGCCACGATAATGAGCAGTTCTTC.

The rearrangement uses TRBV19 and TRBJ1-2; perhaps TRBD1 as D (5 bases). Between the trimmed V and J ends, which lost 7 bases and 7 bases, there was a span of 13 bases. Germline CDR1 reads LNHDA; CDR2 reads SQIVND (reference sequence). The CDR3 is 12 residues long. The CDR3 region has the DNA TGTGCCAGTAAAGGGACGACCGCTGGCTACACCTTC. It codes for CASKGTTAGYTF.

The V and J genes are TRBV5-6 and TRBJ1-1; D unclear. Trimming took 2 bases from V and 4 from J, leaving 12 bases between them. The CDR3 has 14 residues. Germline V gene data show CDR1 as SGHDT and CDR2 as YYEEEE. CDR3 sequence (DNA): TGTGCCAGCAGCTTAGAAAGGTTTAGCACTGAAGCTTTCTTT. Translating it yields CASSLERFSTEAFF.

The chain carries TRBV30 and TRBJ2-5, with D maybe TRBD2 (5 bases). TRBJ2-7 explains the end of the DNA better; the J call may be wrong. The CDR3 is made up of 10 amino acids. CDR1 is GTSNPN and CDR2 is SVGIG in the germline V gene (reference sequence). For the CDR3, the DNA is TGTGCCTGGGGACTCTACGAGCAGTACTTC. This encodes CAWGLYEQYF.

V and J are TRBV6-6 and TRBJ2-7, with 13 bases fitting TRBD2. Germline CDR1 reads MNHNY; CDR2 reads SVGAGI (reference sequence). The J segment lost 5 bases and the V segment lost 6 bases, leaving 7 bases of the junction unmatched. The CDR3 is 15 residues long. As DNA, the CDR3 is TGTGCCAGCAGACCGGGACTAGCGGGAACCCACGAGCAGTACTTC. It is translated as CASRPGLAGTHEQYF.